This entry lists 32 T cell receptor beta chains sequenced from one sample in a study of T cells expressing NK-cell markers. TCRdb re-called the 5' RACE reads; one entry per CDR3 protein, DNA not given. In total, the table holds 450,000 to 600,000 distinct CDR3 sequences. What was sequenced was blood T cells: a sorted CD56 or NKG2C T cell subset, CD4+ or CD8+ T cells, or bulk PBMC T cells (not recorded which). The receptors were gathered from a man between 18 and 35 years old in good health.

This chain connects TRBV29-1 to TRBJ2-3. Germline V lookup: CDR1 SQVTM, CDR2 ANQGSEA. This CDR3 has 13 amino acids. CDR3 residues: CSAELLVGDTQYF.

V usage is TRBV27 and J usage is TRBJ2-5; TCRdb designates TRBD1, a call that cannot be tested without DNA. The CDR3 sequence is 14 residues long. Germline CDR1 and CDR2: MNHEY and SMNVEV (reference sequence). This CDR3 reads CASSLLGTGETQYF.

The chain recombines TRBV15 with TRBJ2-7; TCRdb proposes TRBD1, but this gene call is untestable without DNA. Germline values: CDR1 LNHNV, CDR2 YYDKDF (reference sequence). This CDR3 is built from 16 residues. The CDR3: CATSRDLGTGLYEQYF.

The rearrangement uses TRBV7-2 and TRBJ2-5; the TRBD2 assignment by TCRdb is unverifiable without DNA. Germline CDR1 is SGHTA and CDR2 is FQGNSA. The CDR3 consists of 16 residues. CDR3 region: CASSPGRTSVQETQYF.

The CDR3 protein is CASSLGGALPDEQFF. V is TRBV5-1 and J is TRBJ2-1; TCRdb's assignment of TRBD2 cannot be checked, as there is no DNA. The CDR3 runs 15 residues. Germline CDR1 is SGHRS and CDR2 is YFSETQ.

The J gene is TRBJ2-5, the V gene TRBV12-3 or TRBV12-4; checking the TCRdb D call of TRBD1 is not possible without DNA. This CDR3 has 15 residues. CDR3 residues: CASSLSQGWKETQYF.

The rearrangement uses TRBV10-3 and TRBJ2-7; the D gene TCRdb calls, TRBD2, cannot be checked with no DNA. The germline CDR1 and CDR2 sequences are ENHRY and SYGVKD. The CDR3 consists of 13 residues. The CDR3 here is CAILNSGEREQYF.

CDR3: CASSSQGGLLSYEQYF. The V call is TRBV5-5, the J call TRBJ2-7; TCRdb designates TRBD1, a call that cannot be tested without DNA. This CDR3 comprises 16 residues. CDR1 and CDR2 from the germline V gene are SGHKS and YYEKEE (reference sequence).

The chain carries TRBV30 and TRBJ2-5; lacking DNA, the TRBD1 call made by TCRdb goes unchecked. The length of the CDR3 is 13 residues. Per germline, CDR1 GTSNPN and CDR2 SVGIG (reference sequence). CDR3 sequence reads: CAWTGAGQETQYF.

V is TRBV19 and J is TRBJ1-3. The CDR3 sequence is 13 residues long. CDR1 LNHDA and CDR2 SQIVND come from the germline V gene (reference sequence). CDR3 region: CASGAVAGNTIYF.

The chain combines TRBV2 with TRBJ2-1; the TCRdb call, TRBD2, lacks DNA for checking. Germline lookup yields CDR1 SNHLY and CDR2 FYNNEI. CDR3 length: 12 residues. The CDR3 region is CASMWEGNEQFF. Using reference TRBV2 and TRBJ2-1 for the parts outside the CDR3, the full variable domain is EPEVTQTPSHQVTQMGQEVILRCVPISNHLYFYWYRQILGQKVEFLVSFYNNEISEKSEIFDDQFSVERPDGSNFTLKIRSTKLEDSAMYFCASMWEGNEQFFGPGTRLTVL.

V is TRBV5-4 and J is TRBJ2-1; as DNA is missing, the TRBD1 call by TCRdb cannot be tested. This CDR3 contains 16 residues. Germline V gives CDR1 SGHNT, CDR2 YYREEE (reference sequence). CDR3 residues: CASSRLVQGAGNEQFF. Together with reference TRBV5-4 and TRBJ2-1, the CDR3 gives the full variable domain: ETGVTQSPTHLIKTRGQQVTLRCSSQSGHNTVSWYQQALGQGPQFIFQYYREEENGRGNFPPRFSGLQFPNYSSELNVNALELDDSALYLCASSRLVQGAGNEQFFGPGTRLTVL.

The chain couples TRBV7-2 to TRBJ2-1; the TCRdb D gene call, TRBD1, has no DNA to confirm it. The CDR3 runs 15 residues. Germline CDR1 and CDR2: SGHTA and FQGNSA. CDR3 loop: CASSSEVVPLNEQFF.

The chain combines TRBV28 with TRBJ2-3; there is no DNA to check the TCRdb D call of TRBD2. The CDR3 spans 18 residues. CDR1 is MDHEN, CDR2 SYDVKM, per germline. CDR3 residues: CASSSGDGARAFTDTQYF.

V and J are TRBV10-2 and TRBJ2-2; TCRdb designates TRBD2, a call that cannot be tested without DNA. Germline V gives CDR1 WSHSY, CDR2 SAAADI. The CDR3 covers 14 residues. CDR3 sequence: CASSTRSGIGELFF.

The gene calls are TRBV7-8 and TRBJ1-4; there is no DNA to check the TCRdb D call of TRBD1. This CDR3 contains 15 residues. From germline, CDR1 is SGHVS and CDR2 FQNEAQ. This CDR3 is CASSLQGVGNEKLFF.

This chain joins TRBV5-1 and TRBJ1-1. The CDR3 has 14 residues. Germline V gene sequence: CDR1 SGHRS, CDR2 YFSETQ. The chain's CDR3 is CASSWGQTNTEAFF.

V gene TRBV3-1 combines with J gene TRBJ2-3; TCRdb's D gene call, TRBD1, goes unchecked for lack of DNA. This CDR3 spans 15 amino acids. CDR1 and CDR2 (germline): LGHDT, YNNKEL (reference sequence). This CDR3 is CASGDLRRPVDTQYF.

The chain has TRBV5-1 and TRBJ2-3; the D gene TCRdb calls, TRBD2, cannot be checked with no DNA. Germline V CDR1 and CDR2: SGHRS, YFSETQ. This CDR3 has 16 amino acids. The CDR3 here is CASSLKLAGVSDTQYF.

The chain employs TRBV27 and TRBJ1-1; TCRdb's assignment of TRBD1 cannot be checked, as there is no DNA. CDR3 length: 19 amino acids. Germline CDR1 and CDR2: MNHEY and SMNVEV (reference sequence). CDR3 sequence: CASSFLGVDPQTGGAEAFF.

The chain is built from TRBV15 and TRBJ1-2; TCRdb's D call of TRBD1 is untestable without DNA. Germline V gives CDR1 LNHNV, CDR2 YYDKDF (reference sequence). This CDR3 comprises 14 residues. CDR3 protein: CATSRAQGSYGYTF.

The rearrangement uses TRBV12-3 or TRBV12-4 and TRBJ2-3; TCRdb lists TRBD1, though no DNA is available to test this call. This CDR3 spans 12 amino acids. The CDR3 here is CASRTQGITQYF.

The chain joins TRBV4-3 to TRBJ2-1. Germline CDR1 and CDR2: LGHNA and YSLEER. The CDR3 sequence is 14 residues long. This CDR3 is CASSQAPKANEQFF.

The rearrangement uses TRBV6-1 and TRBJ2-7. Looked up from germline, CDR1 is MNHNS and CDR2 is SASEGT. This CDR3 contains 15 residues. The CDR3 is CASSIQGSGSYEQYF.

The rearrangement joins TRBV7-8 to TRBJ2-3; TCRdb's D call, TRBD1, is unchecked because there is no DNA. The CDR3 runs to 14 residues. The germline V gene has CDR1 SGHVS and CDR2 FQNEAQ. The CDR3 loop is CAVRRTASTDTQYF.

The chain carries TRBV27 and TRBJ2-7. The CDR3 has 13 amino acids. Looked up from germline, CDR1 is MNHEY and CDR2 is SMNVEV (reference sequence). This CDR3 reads CASSPDSSYEQYF.

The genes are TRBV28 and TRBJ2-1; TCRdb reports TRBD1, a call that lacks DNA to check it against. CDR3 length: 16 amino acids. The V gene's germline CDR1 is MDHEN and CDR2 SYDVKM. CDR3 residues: CASSLDRESSNNEQFF.

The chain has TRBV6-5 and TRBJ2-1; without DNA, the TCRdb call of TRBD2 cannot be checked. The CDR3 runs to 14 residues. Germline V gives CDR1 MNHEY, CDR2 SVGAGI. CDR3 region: CASKPGLAGLEQFF.

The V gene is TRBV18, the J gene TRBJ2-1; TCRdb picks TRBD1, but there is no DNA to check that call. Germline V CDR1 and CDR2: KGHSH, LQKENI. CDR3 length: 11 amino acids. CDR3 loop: CASSPGDEQFF. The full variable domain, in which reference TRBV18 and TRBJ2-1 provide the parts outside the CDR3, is NAGVMQNPRHLVRRRGQEARLRCSPMKGHSHVYWYRQLPEEGLKFMVYLQKENIIDESGMPKERFSAEFPKEGPSILRIQQVVRGDSAAYFCASSPGDEQFFGPGTRLTVL.

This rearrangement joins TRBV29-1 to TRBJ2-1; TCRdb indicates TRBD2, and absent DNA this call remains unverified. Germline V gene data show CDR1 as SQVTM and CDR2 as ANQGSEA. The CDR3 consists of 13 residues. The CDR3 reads CSETSGDTNEQFF.

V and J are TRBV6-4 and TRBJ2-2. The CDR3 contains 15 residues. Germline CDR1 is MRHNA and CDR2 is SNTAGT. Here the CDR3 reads CASSEVAMNTGELFF.

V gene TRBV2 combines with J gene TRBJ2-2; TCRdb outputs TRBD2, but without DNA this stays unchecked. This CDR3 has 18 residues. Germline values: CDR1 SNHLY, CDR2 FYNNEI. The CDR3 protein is CASIAYRTSGQNTGELFF.